A single TCR beta chain is shown here with its context. Its antigen is unknown. Germline V gene data show CDR1 as LGHNA and CDR2 as YNFKEQ. V gave up 1 base and J gave up 0 bases, with 7 bases separating them. This CDR3 comprises 14 residues. TCRdb independently ran MiXCR on the 5' RACE reads; one entry per CDR3 protein. Here the sample spans approximately 530,000 distinct CDR3 sequences, 20% to 25% being singletons. This sample was taken from a study of identical twins. Whole-study results and caveats: Invariant T cells like MAIT and iNKT could partly confound the zero-insertion analyses. The abundant beta clonotypes from cord blood had fewer insertions, and memory repertoires had none of this. Conclusions leaned on cross-sectional statistical analysis and did not track the same donors over time.

Each donor was a healthy Caucasian. This same sample was also part of a study on yellow fever vaccine responses in identical twins.

This TCR derives from a woman younger than 30 in good health. J is TRBJ2-7 and V is TRBV4-2; D unclear. Specimen: CD4+ T cells sorted from blood. The CDR3: CASSQGTSSYEQYF. Here the CDR3 DNA reads TGTGCCAGCAGCCAAGGGACGAGCTCCTACGAGCAGTACTTC.